These 15 T cell receptor beta chains share one sample of origin, sequenced in a study of blood T cell repertoires in COVID-19. Sequencing used immunoSEQ multiplex PCR; TCRdb keeps in-frame clones, though not all of them. The table shows around 160,000 clones, with almost 85% occurring only once. The sample was PBMCs or T cells enriched from blood (not recorded which). The receptors here all came from a man between 45 and 60 years old who had recovered from COVID-19.

J is TRBJ2-2 and V is TRBV9; D is possibly TRBD2 (5 bases). CDR1 is SGDLS and CDR2 is YYNGEE in the germline V gene. V lost 3 bases to trimming and J lost 1 base, with 13 bases between them. This CDR3 spans 16 amino acids. The DNA of the CDR3 is TGTGCCAGCAGCGCCGATAGCGTATGGAACACCGGGGAGCTGTTTTTT. It is translated as CASSADSVWNTGELFF.

The rearrangement links TRBV14 to TRBJ1-6, with a weak D call TRBD1 (6 bases). The V gene lost 1 base and the J gene lost 3 bases, with 16 bases spanning the gap. The CDR3 totals 18 residues. Germline CDR1 reads SGHDN; CDR2 reads FVKESK. The CDR3 nucleotides read TGTGCCAGCAGCCAAGCGATACAGGGATCGGTCTATAATTCACCCCTCCACTTT. Translating it yields CASSQAIQGSVYNSPLHF. Full variable domain (outside the CDR3, taken from reference TRBV14 and TRBJ1-6): EAGVTQFPSHSVIEKGQTVTLRCDPISGHDNLYWYRRVMGKEIKFLLHFVKESKQDESGMPNNRFLAERTGGTYSTLKVQPAELEDSGVYFCASSQAIQGSVYNSPLHFGNGTRLTVT.

This chain joins TRBV25-1 and TRBJ1-4; D is perhaps TRBD1 (6 bases). This CDR3 spans 17 amino acids. V lost 3 bases, J lost 0 bases, and 14 bases lay in between. CDR1 and CDR2 (germline): MGHDK, SYGVNS. CDR3 loop: CASSDGVGASTNEKLFF. CDR3 bases: TGTGCCAGCAGTGACGGGGTGGGGGCCTCAACTAATGAAAAACTGTTTTTT.

The gene calls are TRBV5-1 and TRBJ2-1; 9 nucleotides agree with TRBD2. The CDR3 spans 19 residues. J was trimmed by 4 bases and V by 0 bases; bases with no gene match: 14. Germline V gene sequence: CDR1 SGHRS, CDR2 YFSETQ. The CDR3 spells CASSLDSAASGARYNEQFF. CDR3 in DNA: TGCGCCAGCAGCTTGGATTCGGCGGCTAGCGGGGCTCGGTACAATGAGCAGTTCTTC.

A single count supports this clone. The chain couples TRBV6-5 to TRBJ1-4; 7 nucleotides match TRBD1. V trimming: 5 bases; J trimming: 1 base; junction bases outside the gene matches: 4. This CDR3 is 15 amino acids long. CDR1 is MNHEY, CDR2 SVGAGI, per germline. The CDR3 loop reads CASSLGTVTNEKLFF. In DNA, the CDR3 is TGTGCCAGCAGTCTGGGGACAGTAACTAATGAAAAACTGTTTTTT.

This clone came up a few times. This chain connects TRBV28 to TRBJ1-4; D unclear. The CDR3 runs 12 residues. The germline V and J ends were trimmed by 8 bases and 4 bases, with 8 bases remaining between them. Germline V gene data show CDR1 as MDHEN and CDR2 as SYDVKM. In nucleotides, the CDR3 is TGTGCCAGCGCCAGGTTTAATGAAAAACTGTTTTTT. Its protein is CASARFNEKLFF.

This clone was seen a handful of times. The chain is built from TRBV11-3 and TRBJ2-3; D uncertain. The V end was cut by 5 bases, the J end by 4 bases, with 13 bases between. The germline V gene encodes CDR1 SGHNT and CDR2 YENEEA. This CDR3 has 14 residues. CDR3 loop: CASSELSSADTQYF. Written as DNA, the CDR3 is TGTGCCAGCAGCGAGCTTAGCTCGGCAGATACGCAGTATTTT.

The CDR3 coding sequence is TGTGCCAGTAGTGCCGGAGGTCATAGCGGAAACACCGGGGAGCTGTTTTTT. Translating it yields CASSAGGHSGNTGELFF. The V gene is TRBV19, the J gene TRBJ2-2, with a tentative D call TRBD2 (6 bases). This CDR3 region has 17 residues. V shed 5 bases and J shed 2 bases, with 18 bases lying between them. CDR1 LNHDA and CDR2 SQIVND come from the germline V gene (reference sequence).

The CDR3 loop is CSVETSGRANEQFF. DNA of the CDR3: TGCAGCGTTGAAACTAGCGGGAGGGCCAATGAGCAGTTCTTC. The gene calls are TRBV29-1 and TRBJ2-1, with 13 bases lining up with TRBD2. V lost 2 bases, J lost 6 bases, and 1 base stayed unmatched. The germline CDR1 and CDR2 sequences are SQVTM and ANQGSEA. This CDR3 comprises 14 residues.

This clone was seen just once. This chain links TRBV23-1 with TRBJ2-3, with 12 positions matching TRBD2. TRBV23-1 counts as an open reading frame of uncertain function. The V and J ends lost 0 bases and 3 bases, in that order; junction bases with no gene match: 16. This CDR3 spans 21 amino acids. The CDR3 sequence is CASSQSWWLAGGPRRTDTQYF. In DNA form, the CDR3 reads TGCGCCAGCAGTCAATCTTGGTGGCTAGCGGGAGGGCCCAGGAGGACAGATACGCAGTATTTT.

The J gene is TRBJ1-2, the V gene TRBV30; D might be TRBD1 (6 bases). Germline loops: CDR1 GTSNPN, CDR2 SVGIG (reference sequence). Deletions cut 2 bases from V and 0 bases from J, with 13 bases between. The CDR3 spans 15 residues. In DNA, the CDR3 is TGTGCCTGGAGTCTCACAGGGAGCCCTAACTATGGCTACACCTTC. It specifies CAWSLTGSPNYGYTF. Looking up the rest from reference TRBV30 and TRBJ1-2 gives the full variable domain: SQTIHQWPATLVQPVGSPLSLECTVEGTSNPNLYWYRQAAGRGLQLLFYSVGIGQISSEVPQNLSASRPQDRQFILSSKKLLLSDSGFYLCAWSLTGSPNYGYTFGSGTRLTVV.

J is TRBJ2-7 and V is TRBV28; 8 positions agree with TRBD1. Losses at the gene ends were 3 bases for V and 3 bases for J; bases not matched to a gene: 4. CDR1 and CDR2 from the germline V gene are MDHEN and SYDVKM. The CDR3 totals 14 residues. Written as DNA, the CDR3 is TGTGCCAGCAGTTTGGGCAGGGGGCTCTACGAGCAGTACTTC. Its protein is CASSLGRGLYEQYF.

CDR3: CASRGGTGAYEQYF. As DNA, the CDR3 is TGTGCCAGCAGGGGAGGGACAGGGGCCTACGAGCAGTACTTC. The chain joins TRBV2 to TRBJ2-7; TRBD1 aligns across 10 bases. The ends lost 6 bases at V and 2 bases at J; junction bases unmatched: 4. Germline V gene sequence: CDR1 SNHLY, CDR2 FYNNEI. This CDR3 region has 14 residues.

The J gene is TRBJ2-7, the V gene TRBV14, with TRBD2 matching 7 bases. The length of the CDR3 is 18 residues. CDR1 is SGHDN, CDR2 FVKESK, per germline. V gave up 4 bases and J gave up 0 bases; unmatched junction bases: 15. The CDR3 coding sequence is TGTGCCAGCAGCCTTTACGGGGCGGGAGAACTAAGCTCCTACGAGCAGTACTTC. Translating gives CASSLYGAGELSSYEQYF.

This clone was detected only once. This chain joins TRBV3-1 (or the pseudogene TRBV3-2) and TRBJ1-1; no clear D. The CDR3 totals 14 residues. V gave up 4 bases and J gave up 0 bases, with 9 bases separating them. Germline V gene data show CDR1 as LGHDT and CDR2 as YNNKEL (reference sequence). The CDR3 reads CASSPHKLNTEAFF. The CDR3 DNA reads TGTGCCAGCAGCCCCCACAAGTTGAACACTGAAGCTTTCTTT.